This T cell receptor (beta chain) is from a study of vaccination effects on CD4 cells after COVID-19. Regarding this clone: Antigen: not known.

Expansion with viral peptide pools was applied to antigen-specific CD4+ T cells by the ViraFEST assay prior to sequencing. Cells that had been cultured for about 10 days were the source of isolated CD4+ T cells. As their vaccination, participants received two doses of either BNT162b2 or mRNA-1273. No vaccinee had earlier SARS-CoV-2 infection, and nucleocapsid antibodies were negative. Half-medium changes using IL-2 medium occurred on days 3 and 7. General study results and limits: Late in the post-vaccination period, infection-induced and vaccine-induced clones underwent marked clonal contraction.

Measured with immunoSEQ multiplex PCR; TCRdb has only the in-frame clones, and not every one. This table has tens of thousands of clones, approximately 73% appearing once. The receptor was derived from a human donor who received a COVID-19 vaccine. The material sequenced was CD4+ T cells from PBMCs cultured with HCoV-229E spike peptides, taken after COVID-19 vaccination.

The DNA for the CDR3 is TGTGCCAGCAGCGGGACAGGGGGTAAGAGTCAGCCCCAGCATTTT. Encoded protein: CASSGTGGKSQPQHF. The rearrangement uses TRBV3-1 (or the pseudogene TRBV3-2) and TRBJ1-5; 11 nucleotides agree with TRBD1. Germline V CDR1 and CDR2: LGHDT, YNNKEL (reference sequence). V shed 5 bases, J shed 6 bases, and the junction held 6 bases outside the gene matches. The CDR3 has 15 amino acids.